This TCR beta chain was identified in a study of post-analysis software for immune sequencing data. Libraries were made from TCR beta cDNA, and they carried unique molecular identifiers. T cells numbering roughly 0.9 to 11 million gave rise to around 500,000 cDNA molecules. In TCRdb, the PCR reads were re-called with MiXCR into one record per CDR3 protein. The sample lists fewer than 900,000 distinct CDR3 sequences; 46% were seen once. The CDR3 has 16 amino acids. From germline, CDR1 is SGDLS and CDR2 YYNGEE. Trimming shortened V by 0 bases and J by 2 bases, and 14 bases separated the two germline ends. Study results and caveats: Patients used about five TRBV segments, including TRBV5-6, TRBV5-1 and TRBV20-1, more often than controls.

Remarks on this clonotype: Its antigen is undetermined.

The chain employs TRBV9 and TRBJ2-5; D tentatively fits TRBD1 or TRBD2 (5 bases each). The sequenced sample was blood. The receptor comes from a girl aged 5 to 17 with multiple sclerosis. The CDR3 spells CASSVAEGNGQETQYF. The DNA for the CDR3 is TGTGCCAGCAGCGTAGCTGAGGGGAACGGACAAGAGACCCAGTACTTC.